This T cell receptor beta chain was found in a study of T cell responses to AZD1222 COVID-19 vaccine (dated by TCRdb to the early 2020s). Regarding the research as a whole: Because spike-specific TCR depth and breadth did not differ between the two schedules, AZD1222 recipients who got a second dose at roughly 4 weeks were pooled with those who got a second dose at roughly 12 weeks. A total of 230 to 250 trial participants underwent TCR sequencing, of whom around 200 received two doses of AZD1222 and around 25 received two doses of the MenACWY control vaccine. Trial participants were enrolled by age into 18-55, 56-69 and 70-plus year subgroups, with roughly 160, 29 and 62 TCR-sequenced participants respectively.

A single count supports this clone. The clone's antigen remains unknown. No much larger clonotype is one base removed from it; base qualities were not supplied. The CDR3 regions of human TCRbeta chains were subjected to immunosequencing. The paper's data handling went like this. Repertoire TCRs were checked for matches against a reference library of SARS-CoV-2-specific TCRs that had been generated using the MIRA antigen-specificity platform. Breadth was defined as the fraction of unique TCRs that were SARS-CoV-2-associated, and depth was defined as the fraction of total T cells that were SARS-CoV-2-associated. Using the MIRA data, each spike-specific TCR was assigned both to the spike region to which the TCR was reactive and to a CD4 or CD8 class. Log10-transformed breadth and depth values were compared by one-way ANOVA with Sidak's multiple comparisons tests. TCRdb mirrors the immuneACCESS table, restricted to in-frame sequences. Some clones are absent from its copies; in checked studies, under half trace to an unresolved V gene, and the reason for the others is unknown. That table is the source of V, J and clone size, and D and trimming were worked out from the DNA. Within this sample are around 120,000 clones, with just under 95% of them counted one time only. The ten top clones hold 2.9% of the sample.

The V and J ends are trimmed by 6 bases and 4 bases, leaving 23 bases between them. CDR1 LNHDA and CDR2 SQIVND are derived from the germline V gene (reference sequence). There are 17 amino acids in the CDR3, from cysteine to phenylalanine inclusive. The CDR3 DNA has 51 bases and is translated from base 1. Paper-wide results and their limitations: Because no samples from the day 14 peak response were available, repertoires could be characterized only after the peak T cell response. Participants were mostly white British and included more females than males, and it was suggested by the authors that clonal diversity may have been underestimated. Epitopes outside the regions mutated in the B.1.351 and B.1.1.7 variants were reportedly recognized by nearly half of the unique spike-specific TCRs. The 56-69-year group was small, and its depth increase did not reach significance, likely because of low power. The whole spike protein was spanned by vaccine-associated CD4 TCRs, and dominant responses were seen in regions 160-218 and 743-854. A significant rise in spike-specific TCR breadth and depth was observed after two AZD1222 doses relative to day 0 and relative to MenACWY recipients. Conclusions about previously exposed vaccinees were limited because only six AZD1222 recipients were SARS-CoV-2 seropositive at baseline.

The label giving this sample's time point can be read as: baseline before first vaccination. The vaccinee samples were drawn from two UK trials, COV001 and COV002, one of which was a single-blind randomized controlled phase 2/3 trial testing AZD1222 (ChAdOx1 nCoV-19) in healthy adults. For TCRbeta chain sequencing, PBMC samples were collected from trial participants at day 0 and at day 28 after the second dose. This receptor chain uses TRBV19 and TRBJ2-3; TRBD2 is a possible D gene, resting on 6 matching bases. The clonotype was recovered from an adult in good health. The sequencing used peripheral blood, collected on day 0 of AZD1222 vaccination. The CDR3 corresponds to CASRPRVAERLADTQYF. The nucleotides are TGTGCCAGTAGACCCCGGGTAGCGGAGAGGTTGGCAGATACGCAGTATTTT.